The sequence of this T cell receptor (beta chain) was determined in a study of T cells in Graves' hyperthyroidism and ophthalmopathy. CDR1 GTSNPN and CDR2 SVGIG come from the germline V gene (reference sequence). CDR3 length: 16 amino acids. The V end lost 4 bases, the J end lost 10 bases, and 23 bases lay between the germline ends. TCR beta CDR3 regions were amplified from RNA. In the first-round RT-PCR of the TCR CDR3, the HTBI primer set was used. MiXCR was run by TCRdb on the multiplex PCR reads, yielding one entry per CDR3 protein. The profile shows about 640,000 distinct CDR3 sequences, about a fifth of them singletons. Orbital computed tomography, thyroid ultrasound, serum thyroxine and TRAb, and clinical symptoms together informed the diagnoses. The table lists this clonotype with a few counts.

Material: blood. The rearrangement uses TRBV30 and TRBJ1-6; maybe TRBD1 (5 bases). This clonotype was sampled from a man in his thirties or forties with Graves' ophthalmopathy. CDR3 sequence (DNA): TGTGCCTGGACCCCAGACAGCGGGGGGGGTTACTCACCCCTCCACTTT. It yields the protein CAWTPDSGGGYSPLHF.